Below are 14 T cell receptor beta chains sequenced from a single sample in a study of blood T cell repertoires in COVID-19. Assay used: immunoSEQ multiplex PCR; TCRdb lists only in-frame clones, some missing. The sample lists over 70,000 clones, 86% seen once, with over 15% in the top ten. Source material: peripheral blood. Receptor source: a human donor in a cohort sampled during active COVID-19.

V gene TRBV6-4 combines with J gene TRBJ2-1, with 11 nucleotides matching TRBD2. V was pared by 0 bases and J by 4 bases, with 11 bases of the junction left unmatched. Per the germline V gene, CDR1 is MRHNA and CDR2 is SNTAGT. The CDR3 extends over 19 amino acids. The CDR3 sequence: CASSDSSSGGPNPYNEQFF. CDR3 DNA: TGTGCCAGCAGTGACTCCTCTAGCGGGGGGCCCAACCCTTACAATGAGCAGTTCTTC.

This clone was observed once. The chain recombines TRBV6-6 with TRBJ2-1; D might be TRBD1 (6 bases). This CDR3 is 16 amino acids long. The germline CDR1 and CDR2 sequences are MNHNY and SVGAGI (reference sequence). Trimming shortened V by 2 bases and J by 3 bases, and 14 bases separated the two germline ends. For the CDR3, the DNA is TGTGCCAGCAGTTACGGCTTCCGGACAGACTACAATGAGCAGTTCTTC. It yields the protein CASSYGFRTDYNEQFF.

This chain joins TRBV10-3 and TRBJ1-3, with D maybe TRBD1 (5 bases). The germline CDR1 and CDR2 sequences are ENHRY and SYGVKD. This CDR3 has 16 amino acids. Trimming removed 2 bases from V and 4 bases from J, with 15 bases in between. The CDR3 DNA reads TGTGCCATCAGTGAGGCTGATCGGGGGAACGGAAACACCATATATTTT. This sequence encodes CAISEADRGNGNTIYF.

In its sample, this clone was seen once. The chain carries TRBV24-1 and TRBJ2-1; TRBD2 might be the D (6 bases). Trimming shortened V by 1 base and J by 4 bases, and 13 bases separated the two germline ends. Looked up from germline, CDR1 is KGHDR and CDR2 is SFDVKD. The CDR3 consists of 16 residues. CDR3 amino acids: CATSDFNGGRYNEQFF. The CDR3 bases are TGTGCCACCAGTGATTTCAACGGGGGTCGATACAATGAGCAGTTCTTC.

This clone came up a few times. J is TRBJ1-5 and V is TRBV7-2; maybe TRBD1 (6 bases). The CDR3 contains 16 residues. V lost 4 bases, J lost 0 bases, and 13 bases lay in between. Germline V gene lookup returns CDR1 SGHTA and CDR2 FQGNSA. CDR3 residues: CASSSQGTYSNQPQHF. CDR3 bases: TGTGCCAGCAGCTCTCAGGGGACGTATAGCAATCAGCCCCAGCATTTT.

The V call is TRBV19, the J call TRBJ1-2, with 7 bases lining up with TRBD1. Germline CDR1 and CDR2: LNHDA and SQIVND (reference sequence). Germline trimming cut 8 bases from V and 4 bases from J; bases unmatched to any gene: 13. The length of the CDR3 is 15 residues. The CDR3 bases are TGTGCCAGTGTTGGGACAGCCGTTGCGAGCTATGGCTACACCTTC. Amino acid sequence: CASVGTAVASYGYTF.

The CDR3 here is CASSFRQHYEQYF. CDR3 bases: TGCGCCAGCAGCTTTAGACAGCACTACGAGCAGTACTTC. The rearrangement joins TRBV5-1 to TRBJ2-7; D is perhaps TRBD1 (5 bases). Per germline, CDR1 SGHRS and CDR2 YFSETQ. Trimming left V 2 bases short and J 3 bases short, with 9 bases between. This CDR3 has 13 residues.

V and J are TRBV7-3 and TRBJ2-2; 13 nucleotides line up with TRBD2. Germline lookup yields CDR1 SGHTA and CDR2 FQGTGA. Trimming at V came to 5 bases and at J to 6 bases, leaving 3 bases not matched to a gene. CDR3 length: 15 amino acids. The CDR3 reads CASSQGLAGSGELFF. The CDR3 nucleotides are TGTGCCAGCAGCCAGGGACTAGCGGGATCCGGGGAGCTGTTTTTT.

V is TRBV28 and J is TRBJ1-2, with 8 bases identical to TRBD1. Germline-derived CDR1 and CDR2 are MDHEN and SYDVKM. The CDR3 is 15 amino acids. J was trimmed by 8 bases and V by 6 bases; bases with no gene match: 14. The CDR3 DNA reads as TGTGCCAGCAGCGACGGGACAGGTCGATTTGGCGGCTACACCTTC. This gives the protein CASSDGTGRFGGYTF.

The rearrangement joins TRBV27 to TRBJ2-3, with 11 bases lining up with TRBD2. V lost 5 bases to trimming and J lost 1 base; unmatched junction nucleotides: 5. The length of the CDR3 is 16 residues. Germline V lookup: CDR1 MNHEY, CDR2 SMNVEV (reference sequence). As DNA, the CDR3 is TGTGCCAGCAGTCAATTAGCGGGGGGGGGCACAGATACGCAGTATTTT. It specifies CASSQLAGGGTDTQYF.

The chain recombines TRBV2 with TRBJ1-5, with TRBD1 identical over 8 bases. The CDR3 is made up of 15 amino acids. CDR1 SNHLY and CDR2 FYNNEI come from the germline V gene. The ends lost 8 bases at V and 1 base at J; junction bases unmatched: 7. CDR3 in DNA: TGTGCCAGCGCTTCCGACAGGGGCAGCAATCAGCCCCAGCATTTT. Its translation is CASASDRGSNQPQHF.

The sample holds one count of this clone. The gene calls are TRBV7-6 and TRBJ1-6, with 11 bases lining up with TRBD1. Germline V gene sequence: CDR1 SGHVS, CDR2 FNYEAQ. The V and J ends lost 1 base and 9 bases, in that order; junction bases with no gene match: 2. This CDR3 has 15 residues. In nucleotides, the CDR3 is TGTGCCAGCAGCTTAGGGACAGGGGGCGGTTCACCCCTCCACTTT. Protein product: CASSLGTGGGSPLHF.

For the CDR3, the DNA is TGCGCCAGCAGTAGCGGGAGGAATGAGCAGTTCTTC. It yields the protein CASSSGRNEQFF. The V gene is TRBV10-1, the J gene TRBJ2-1; 9 bases match TRBD2. The CDR3 covers 12 residues. CDR1 WNHNN and CDR2 SYGVQD come from the germline V gene (reference sequence). J was trimmed by 7 bases and V by 5 bases; bases with no gene match: 0.

This clone was recorded only once. The rearrangement uses TRBV5-4 and TRBJ1-2; the match to TRBD1 covers 9 bases. The CDR3 runs to 14 residues. The germline V gene encodes CDR1 SGHNT and CDR2 YYREEE (reference sequence). The CDR3 reads CLLSTQGARYGYTF. The CDR3 coding sequence is TGTCTTCTTTCGACACAGGGGGCGCGGTATGGCTACACCTTC.